Listed below are T cell receptor beta chains from one sample, sequenced in a study of blood T cell repertoires in COVID-19. The method was immunoSEQ multiplex PCR; TCRdb's version includes in-frame clones alone and lacks a portion of them. The sample lists roughly 42,000 clones, 70% to 90% occurring once. What was sequenced was peripheral blood. The source is a human donor in a cohort sampled during active COVID-19. CDR3s include the opening cysteine and the closing phenylalanine or tryptophan. The order of the fields is D gene, J gene, clone size, V gene, CDR3 protein, CDR3 DNA. The D gene is left open where the match is weak. Not all rows give a size; the values are once, few, many and, for expanded clones, a class.

>NA|TRBJ1-1|NA|TRBV5-1
CASDLGQGNTEAFF
TGCGCCAGCGACTTGGGGCAGGGGAACACTGAAGCTTTCTTT
>NA|TRBJ1-3|NA|TRBV24-1
CATIRFRGVAPVGSGNTIYF
TGTGCCACCATAAGGTTTCGGGGAGTGGCCCCGGTGGGATCTGGAAACACCATATATTTT
>TRBD1|TRBJ2-3|NA|TRBV27
CASRTGQGTDTQYF
TGTGCCAGCAGGACGGGACAGGGAACAGATACGCAGTATTTT
>TRBD1|TRBJ1-1|NA|TRBV7-8
CASSSSGQGAVAEAFF
TGTGCCAGCAGCTCTAGCGGACAGGGGGCGGTCGCTGAAGCTTTCTTT
>NA|TRBJ1-5|few|TRBV7-9
CASSSDSSNQPQHF
TGTGCCAGCAGCTCGGACAGCTCCAATCAGCCCCAGCATTTT
>NA|TRBJ2-7|NA|TRBV5-1
CASSLNSGTYEQYF
TGCGCCAGCAGCTTGAATTCAGGGACCTACGAGCAGTACTTC
>TRBD2|TRBJ2-3|NA|TRBV7-3
CASSLIASGGTDTQYF
TGTGCCAGCAGCTTAATTGCTAGCGGGGGCACAGATACGCAGTATTTT
>TRBD1|TRBJ1-1|NA|TRBV5-1
CASSAGTVEEAFF
TGCGCCAGCAGCGCCGGGACAGTAGAGGAAGCTTTCTTT
>NA|TRBJ2-3|NA|TRBV5-4
CASSLVAGADTQYF
TGTGCCAGCAGCTTGGTGGCAGGGGCAGATACGCAGTATTTT
>TRBD2|TRBJ2-2|NA|TRBV11-3
CASSSRTSSGELFF
TGTGCCAGCAGCTCACGGACTAGTTCCGGGGAGCTGTTTTTT
>TRBD1|TRBJ2-7|NA|TRBV29-1
CSAGTGSYEQYF
TGCAGCGCCGGGACAGGGTCCTACGAGCAGTACTTC
>TRBD1|TRBJ2-5|NA|TRBV7-9
CASSPRPGTGFEETQYF
TGTGCCAGCAGCCCGCGTCCCGGGACAGGGTTTGAGGAGACCCAGTACTTC
>TRBD1|TRBJ1-1|NA|TRBV28
CASSLSYGTGVTEAFF
TGTGCCAGCAGTCTATCCTATGGGACAGGGGTCACTGAAGCTTTCTTT
>NA|TRBJ2-7|NA|TRBV19
CASTGETRKQYF
TGTGCCAGTACCGGGGAGACTCGGAAGCAGTACTTC
>TRBD1|TRBJ1-1|NA|TRBV28
CASRTGHTEAFF
TGTGCCAGTAGGACAGGGCACACTGAAGCTTTCTTT
>NA|TRBJ1-1|few|TRBV28
CASSYRRGLLDLNTEAFF
TGTGCCAGCAGCTACCGCAGAGGTCTCTTAGACCTGAACACTGAAGCTTTCTTT
>TRBD2|TRBJ2-1|NA|TRBV6-4
CASSESSGSSEQFF
TGTGCCAGCAGTGAGAGTAGCGGGAGTTCTGAGCAGTTCTTC
>TRBD1|TRBJ1-2|NA|TRBV5-4
CASSPESGGYGYTF
TGTGCCAGCAGCCCGGAATCAGGGGGCTATGGCTACACCTTC
>TRBD2|TRBJ2-7|few|TRBV30
CAWSAGGNTYEQYF
TGTGCCTGGAGTGCGGGAGGCAACACCTACGAGCAGTACTTC
>TRBD1|TRBJ2-5|NA|TRBV18
CASSPGTELSRQYF
TGTGCCAGCTCACCTGGGACAGAACTTTCACGCCAGTACTTC
>NA|TRBJ1-4|NA|TRBV2
CASRRDYNNEKLFF
TGTGCCAGCAGGAGGGACTATAATAATGAAAAACTGTTTTTT
>NA|TRBJ1-2|NA|TRBV4-1
CASSQEDRKNYGYTF
TGCGCCAGCAGCCAAGAGGACAGAAAGAACTATGGCTACACCTTC
>NA|TRBJ2-6|NA|TRBV28
CASRKLSSGANVLTF
TGTGCCAGCAGGAAACTAAGCTCTGGGGCCAACGTCCTGACTTTC
>TRBD1|TRBJ1-5|NA|TRBV7-2
CASSLGQGASQPQHF
TGTGCCAGCAGCTTAGGCCAGGGGGCGAGTCAGCCCCAGCATTTT
>NA|TRBJ2-7|NA|TRBV2
CASSEGAPYEQYF
TGTGCCAGCAGTGAGGGGGCTCCCTACGAGCAGTACTTC
>TRBD1|TRBJ2-7|NA|TRBV4-1
CASSQSTGTAYEQYF
TGCGCCAGCAGCCAAAGCACCGGGACAGCCTACGAGCAGTACTTC
>NA|TRBJ1-1|NA|TRBV14
CASTQPMGHPTEAFF
TGTGCCAGCACCCAACCTATGGGACATCCCACTGAAGCTTTCTTT
>NA|TRBJ2-2|NA|TRBV7-8
CASNRVTNTGELFF
TGTGCCAGTAACAGGGTTACGAACACCGGGGAGCTGTTTTTT
>NA|TRBJ2-4|NA|TRBV10-3
CAISQGLSDIQYF
TGTGCCATCAGCCAGGGCCTGTCCGACATTCAGTACTTC
>NA|TRBJ2-7|NA|TRBV11-2
CASSLATVLFSYEQYF
TGTGCCAGCAGCTTAGCGACAGTTCTTTTTTCCTACGAGCAGTACTTC
>TRBD1|TRBJ1-6|NA|TRBV19
CASRDQDRGYNSPLHF
TGTGCCAGTAGGGATCAGGACAGGGGTTACAATTCACCCCTCCACTTT
>NA|TRBJ1-1|NA|TRBV27
CASSQLESGRAEAFF
TGTGCCAGCAGTCAACTTGAGTCGGGGAGGGCTGAAGCTTTCTTT
>NA|TRBJ2-1|NA|TRBV9
CASSVPRVGGGRYNEQFF
TGTGCCAGCAGCGTCCCCCGGGTGGGGGGGGGCCGTTACAATGAGCAGTTCTTC
>NA|TRBJ2-6|NA|TRBV18
CASSPGGGTSGANVLTF
TGTGCCAGCTCACCCGGAGGGGGCACTTCTGGGGCCAACGTCCTGACTTTC
>TRBD1|TRBJ2-5|NA|TRBV27
CASSLFSGQDWETQYF
TGTGCCAGCAGTCTATTCTCGGGACAGGACTGGGAGACCCAGTACTTC
>TRBD1|TRBJ2-1|NA|TRBV5-1
CASSWDRGGHEQFF
TGCGCCAGCAGCTGGGACAGGGGCGGACATGAGCAGTTCTTC
>NA|TRBJ2-1|NA|TRBV7-9
CASSLNSGANEQFF
TGTGCCAGCAGCTTAAACTCAGGGGCCAATGAGCAGTTCTTC
>NA|TRBJ1-2|once|TRBV7-2
CASSLGAPYGYTF
TGTGCCAGCAGCTTGGGGGCACCCTATGGCTACACCTTC
>NA|TRBJ1-2|NA|TRBV28
CASSRGGYTF
TGTGCCAGCAGTAGAGGAGGCTACACCTTC
>NA|TRBJ2-5|NA|TRBV11-3
CASSRDGRSETQYF
TGTGCCAGCAGCAGAGACGGGAGATCGGAGACCCAGTACTTC
>NA|TRBJ2-6|NA|TRBV24-1
CATLPGESGANVLTF
TGTGCCACCCTCCCAGGGGAATCTGGGGCCAACGTCCTGACTTTC